This T cell receptor (beta chain) appears in the sequencing data of a study of blood T cells in healthy people across ages. Combining a sample-barcoded 5' primer with a J-beta primer mix, a second PCR ran for 7 to 11 cycles. TCRdb re-called the 5' RACE reads through MiXCR, storing one row per CDR3 protein. The sample contains about 1.4 million distinct CDR3 sequences, 59% of which appear only once. The sample taken for sequencing was blood. The receptor's source is a man between 18 and 29 years old in good health.

CDR3 sequence reads: CSSGLAENEQFF. The CDR3 coding sequence is TGCAGCTCGGGACTAGCGGAAAATGAGCAGTTCTTC. The V call is TRBV29-1, the J call TRBJ2-1, with 11 positions matching TRBD2. The germline V gene encodes CDR1 SQVTM and CDR2 ANQGSEA. CDR3 length: 12 amino acids. V shed 8 bases and J 7 bases; nucleotides not matched to a gene: 4.